The clone carrying this TCR beta chain occurred many times. Antigen unknown. There were only healthy Caucasians among the donors. This specimen belongs to a study of identical twins. Germline CDR1 is SGHRS and CDR2 is YFSETQ. V lost 1 base, J lost 2 bases, and 6 bases stayed unmatched. The length of the CDR3 is 15 residues. Study-level points and caveats: Zero-insertion analyses could be partly confounded by invariant MAIT and iNKT cells. An excess of low generation probability was shown by twin-shared out-of-frame alpha sequences. Whereas memory repertoires showed no such difference, abundant cord blood beta clonotypes carried fewer insertions.

TCRdb reprocessed the 5' RACE reads via MiXCR and lists one record per CDR3 protein. The sample includes more than 400,000 distinct CDR3 sequences, 13% to 15% of them seen just once. The same data also went into a second study, on yellow fever vaccine responses in identical twins.

This sequence originates from a woman between 18 and 30 years old in good health. This chain connects TRBV5-1 to TRBJ2-7; TRBD2 agrees at 7 bases. The sample was CD4+ T cells sorted from blood. The CDR3 DNA reads as TGCGCCAGCAGCTTGTATGCTAGCGGAGCCTACGAGCAGTACTTC. Residues: CASSLYASGAYEQYF.